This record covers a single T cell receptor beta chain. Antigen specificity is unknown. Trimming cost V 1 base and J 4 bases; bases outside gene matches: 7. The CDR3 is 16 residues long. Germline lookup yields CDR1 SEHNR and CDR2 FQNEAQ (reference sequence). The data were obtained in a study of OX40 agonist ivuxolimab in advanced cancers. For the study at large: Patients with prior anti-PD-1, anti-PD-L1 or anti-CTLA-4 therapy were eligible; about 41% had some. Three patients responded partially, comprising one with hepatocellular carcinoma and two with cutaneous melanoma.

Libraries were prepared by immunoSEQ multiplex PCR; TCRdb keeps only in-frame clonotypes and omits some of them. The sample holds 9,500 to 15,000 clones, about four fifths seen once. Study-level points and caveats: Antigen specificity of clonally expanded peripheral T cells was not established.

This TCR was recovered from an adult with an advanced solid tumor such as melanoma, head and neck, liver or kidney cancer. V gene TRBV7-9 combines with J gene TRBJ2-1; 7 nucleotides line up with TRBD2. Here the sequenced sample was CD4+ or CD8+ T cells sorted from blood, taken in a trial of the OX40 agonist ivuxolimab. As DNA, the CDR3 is TGTGCCAGCAGCTTAGATGGGGGAGGGAGGTACAATGAGCAGTTCTTC. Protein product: CASSLDGGGRYNEQFF.